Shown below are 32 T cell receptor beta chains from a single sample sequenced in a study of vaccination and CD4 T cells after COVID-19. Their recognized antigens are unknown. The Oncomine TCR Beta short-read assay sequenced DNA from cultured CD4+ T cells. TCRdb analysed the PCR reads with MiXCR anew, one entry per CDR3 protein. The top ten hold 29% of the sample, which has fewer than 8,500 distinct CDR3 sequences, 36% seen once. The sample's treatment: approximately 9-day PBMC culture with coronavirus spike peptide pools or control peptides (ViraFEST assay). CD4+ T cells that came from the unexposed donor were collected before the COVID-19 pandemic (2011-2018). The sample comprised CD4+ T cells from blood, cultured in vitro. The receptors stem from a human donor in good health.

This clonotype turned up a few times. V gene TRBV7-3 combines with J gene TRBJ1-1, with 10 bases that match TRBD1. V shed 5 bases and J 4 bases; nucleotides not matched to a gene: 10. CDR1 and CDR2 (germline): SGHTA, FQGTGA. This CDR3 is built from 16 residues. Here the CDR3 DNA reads TGTGCCAGCAGCCCGGGACAGGGGAGGTTTGGCACTGAAGCTTTCTTT. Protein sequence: CASSPGQGRFGTEAFF. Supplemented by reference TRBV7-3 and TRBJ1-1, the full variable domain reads GAGVSQTPSNKVTEKGKYVELRCDPISGHTALYWYRQSLGQGPEFLIYFQGTGAADDSGLPNDRFFAVRPEGSVSTLKIQRTERGDSAVYLCASSPGQGRFGTEAFFGQGTRLTVV.

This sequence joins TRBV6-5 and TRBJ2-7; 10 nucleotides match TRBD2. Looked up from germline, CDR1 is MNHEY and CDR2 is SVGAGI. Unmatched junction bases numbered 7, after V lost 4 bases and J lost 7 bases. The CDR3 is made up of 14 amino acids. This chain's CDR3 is CASSFTSGEGEQYF. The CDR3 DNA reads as TGTGCCAGCAGTTTTACTAGCGGGGAAGGAGAGCAGTACTTC.

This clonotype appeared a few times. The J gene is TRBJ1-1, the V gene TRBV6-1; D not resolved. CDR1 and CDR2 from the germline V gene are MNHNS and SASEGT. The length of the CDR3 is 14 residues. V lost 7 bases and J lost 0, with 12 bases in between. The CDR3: CASTTGSLNTEAFF. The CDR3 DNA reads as TGTGCCAGCACTACCGGGTCTCTGAACACTGAAGCTTTCTTT.

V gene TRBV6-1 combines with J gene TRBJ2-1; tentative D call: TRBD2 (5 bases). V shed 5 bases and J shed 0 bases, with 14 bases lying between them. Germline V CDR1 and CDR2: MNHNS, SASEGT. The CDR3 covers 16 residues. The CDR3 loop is CASSRTGTSSYNEQFF. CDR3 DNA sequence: TGTGCCAGCAGTCGGACGGGTACTAGCTCCTACAATGAGCAGTTCTTC.

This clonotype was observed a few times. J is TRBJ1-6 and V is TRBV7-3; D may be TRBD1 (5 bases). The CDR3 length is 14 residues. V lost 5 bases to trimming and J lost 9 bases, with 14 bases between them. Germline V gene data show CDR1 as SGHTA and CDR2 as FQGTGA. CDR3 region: CASSLAGGASPLHF. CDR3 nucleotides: TGTGCCAGCAGCCTCGCGGGTGGGGCTTCACCCCTCCACTTT. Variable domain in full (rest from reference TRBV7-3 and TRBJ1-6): GAGVSQTPSNKVTEKGKYVELRCDPISGHTALYWYRQSLGQGPEFLIYFQGTGAADDSGLPNDRFFAVRPEGSVSTLKIQRTERGDSAVYLCASSLAGGASPLHFGNGTRLTVT.

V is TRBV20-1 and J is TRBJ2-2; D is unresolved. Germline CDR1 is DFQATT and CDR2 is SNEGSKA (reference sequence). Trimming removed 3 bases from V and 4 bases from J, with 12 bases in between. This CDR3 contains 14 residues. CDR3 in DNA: TGCAGTGCTAGCCGTGGGGATAGCACCGGGGAGCTGTTTTTT. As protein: CSASRGDSTGELFF.

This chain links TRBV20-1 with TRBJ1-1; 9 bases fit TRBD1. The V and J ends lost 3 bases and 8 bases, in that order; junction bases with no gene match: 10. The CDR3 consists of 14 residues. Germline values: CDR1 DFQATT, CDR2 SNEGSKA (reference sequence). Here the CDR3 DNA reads TGCAGTGCTAGTGCTAACCGGGACAGGGAAGAAGCTTTCTTT. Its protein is CSASANRDREEAFF.

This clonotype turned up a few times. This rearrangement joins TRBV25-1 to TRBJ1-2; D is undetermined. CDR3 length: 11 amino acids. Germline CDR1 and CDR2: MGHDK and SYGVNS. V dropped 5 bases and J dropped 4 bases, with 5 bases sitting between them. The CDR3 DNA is TGTGCCAGCAGTTTTACCTATGGCTACACCTTC. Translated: CASSFTYGYTF.

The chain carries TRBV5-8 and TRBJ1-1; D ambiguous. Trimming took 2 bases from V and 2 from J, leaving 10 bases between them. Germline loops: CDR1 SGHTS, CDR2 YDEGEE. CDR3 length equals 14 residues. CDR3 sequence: CASSLREVNTEAFF. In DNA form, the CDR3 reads TGTGCCAGCAGCTTAAGGGAAGTCAACACTGAAGCTTTCTTT.

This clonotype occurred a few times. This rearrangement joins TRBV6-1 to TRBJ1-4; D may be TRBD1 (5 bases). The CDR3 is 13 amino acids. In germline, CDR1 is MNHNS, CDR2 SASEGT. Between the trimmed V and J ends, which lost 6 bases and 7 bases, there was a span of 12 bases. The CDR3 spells CASRGPPLEKLFF. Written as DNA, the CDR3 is TGTGCCAGCAGGGGACCCCCACTTGAAAAACTGTTTTTT.

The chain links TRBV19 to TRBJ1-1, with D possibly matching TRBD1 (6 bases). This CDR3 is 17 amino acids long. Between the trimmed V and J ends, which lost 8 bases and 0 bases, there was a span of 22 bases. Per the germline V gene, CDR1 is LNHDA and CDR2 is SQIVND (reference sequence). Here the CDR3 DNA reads TGTGCCAGTGCCTCCCTATGGGCCGGACAGCTGAACACTGAAGCTTTCTTT. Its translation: CASASLWAGQLNTEAFF.

As DNA, the CDR3 is TGTGCCAGTAGTATTTTTGCAGGATCGACTGAAGCTTTCTTT. Protein product: CASSIFAGSTEAFF. The chain recombines TRBV19 with TRBJ1-1; D unclear. Trimming took off 3 bases at V and 5 bases at J, with 13 bases between the two ends. The CDR3 has 14 amino acids. In germline, CDR1 is LNHDA, CDR2 SQIVND (reference sequence).

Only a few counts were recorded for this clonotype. The CDR3 region has the DNA TGTGCCAGCAGCTTAGACCCCTCCACAGATACGCAGTATTTT. Its protein is CASSLDPSTDTQYF. The chain couples TRBV7-9 to TRBJ2-3; no clear D. The CDR3 spans 14 residues. Trimming removed 1 base at V and 2 bases at J, with 7 bases between. CDR1 is SEHNR and CDR2 is FQNEAQ in the germline V gene (reference sequence). Full variable domain (remainder filled in from reference TRBV7-9 and TRBJ2-3): DTGVSQNPRHKITKRGQNVTFRCDPISEHNRLYWYRQTLGQGPEFLTYFQNEAQLEKSRLLSDRFSAERPKGSFSTLEIQRTEQGDSAMYLCASSLDPSTDTQYFGPGTRLTVL.

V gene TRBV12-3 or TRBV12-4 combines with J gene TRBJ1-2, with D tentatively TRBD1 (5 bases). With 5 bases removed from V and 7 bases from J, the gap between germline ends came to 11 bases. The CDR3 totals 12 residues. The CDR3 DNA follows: TGTGCCAGCAGTCTTTTAAGGGGTGGCTACACCTTC. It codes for CASSLLRGGYTF.

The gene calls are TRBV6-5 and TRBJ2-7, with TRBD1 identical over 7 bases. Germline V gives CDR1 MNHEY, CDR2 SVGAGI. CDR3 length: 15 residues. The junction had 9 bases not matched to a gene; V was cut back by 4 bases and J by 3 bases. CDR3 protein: CASSSETGRDYEQYF. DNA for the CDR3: TGTGCCAGCAGTTCCGAGACAGGGAGAGACTACGAGCAGTACTTC.

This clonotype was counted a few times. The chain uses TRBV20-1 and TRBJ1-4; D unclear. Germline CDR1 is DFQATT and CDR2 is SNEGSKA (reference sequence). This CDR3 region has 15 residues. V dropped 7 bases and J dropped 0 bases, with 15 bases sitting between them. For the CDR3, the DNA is TGCAGTGTTCCGAGGGCCGGGTCAACTAATGAAAAACTGTTTTTT. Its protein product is CSVPRAGSTNEKLFF.

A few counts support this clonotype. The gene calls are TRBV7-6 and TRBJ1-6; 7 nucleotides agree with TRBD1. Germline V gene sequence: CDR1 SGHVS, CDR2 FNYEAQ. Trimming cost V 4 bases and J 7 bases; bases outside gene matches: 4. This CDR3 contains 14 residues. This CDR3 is CASSSGTENSPLHF. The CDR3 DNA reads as TGTGCCAGCAGCTCCGGGACAGAGAATTCACCCCTCCACTTT.

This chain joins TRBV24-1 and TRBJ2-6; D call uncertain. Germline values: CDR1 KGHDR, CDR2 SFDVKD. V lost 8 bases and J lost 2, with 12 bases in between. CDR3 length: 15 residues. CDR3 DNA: TGTGCCACCACCATTAACAAGGCTGGGGCCAACGTCCTGACTTTC. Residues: CATTINKAGANVLTF.

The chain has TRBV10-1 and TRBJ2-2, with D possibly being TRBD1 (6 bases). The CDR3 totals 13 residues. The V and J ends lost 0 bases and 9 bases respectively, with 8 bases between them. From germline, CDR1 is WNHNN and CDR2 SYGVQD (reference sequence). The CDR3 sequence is CASSESGARELFF. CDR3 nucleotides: TGCGCCAGCAGTGAGTCGGGGGCCCGGGAGCTGTTTTTT.

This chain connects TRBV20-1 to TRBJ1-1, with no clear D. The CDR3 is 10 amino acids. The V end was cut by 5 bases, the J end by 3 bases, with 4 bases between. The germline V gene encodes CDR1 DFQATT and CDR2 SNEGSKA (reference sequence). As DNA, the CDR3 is TGCAGTGCTTCGCACACTGAAGCTTTCTTT. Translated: CSASHTEAFF.

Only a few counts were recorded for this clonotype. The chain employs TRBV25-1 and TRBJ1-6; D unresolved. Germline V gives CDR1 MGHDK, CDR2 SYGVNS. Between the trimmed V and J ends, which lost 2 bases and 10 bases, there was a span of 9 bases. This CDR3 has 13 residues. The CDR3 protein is CASSERVESPLHF. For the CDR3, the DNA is TGTGCCAGCAGTGAAAGGGTTGAATCACCCCTCCACTTT.

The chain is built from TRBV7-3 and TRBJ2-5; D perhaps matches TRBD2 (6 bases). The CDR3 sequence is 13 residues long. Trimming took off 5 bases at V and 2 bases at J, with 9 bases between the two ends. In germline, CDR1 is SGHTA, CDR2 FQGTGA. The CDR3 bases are TGTGCCAGCAGCGATGGGGGGCAAGAGACCCAGTACTTC. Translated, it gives CASSDGGQETQYF.

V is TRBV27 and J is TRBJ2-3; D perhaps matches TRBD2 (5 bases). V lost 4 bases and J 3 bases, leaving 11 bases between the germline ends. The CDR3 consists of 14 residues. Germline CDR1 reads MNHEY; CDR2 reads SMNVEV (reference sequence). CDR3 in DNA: TGTGCCAGCAGTTCCTACGGCGGGACAGATACGCAGTATTTT. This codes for CASSSYGGTDTQYF.

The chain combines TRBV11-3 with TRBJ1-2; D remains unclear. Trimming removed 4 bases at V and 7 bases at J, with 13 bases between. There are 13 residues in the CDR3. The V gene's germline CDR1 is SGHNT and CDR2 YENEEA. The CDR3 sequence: CASSSGYGCGYTF. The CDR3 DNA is TGTGCCAGCAGCTCGGGGTATGGTTGTGGCTACACCTTC.

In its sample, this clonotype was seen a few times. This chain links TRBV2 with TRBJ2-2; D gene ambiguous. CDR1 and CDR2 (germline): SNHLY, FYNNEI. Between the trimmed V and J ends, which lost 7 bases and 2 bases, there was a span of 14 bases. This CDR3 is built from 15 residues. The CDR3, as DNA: TGTGCCAGCACGGCGCTTGCCAGCAACACCGGGGAGCTGTTTTTT. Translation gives CASTALASNTGELFF.

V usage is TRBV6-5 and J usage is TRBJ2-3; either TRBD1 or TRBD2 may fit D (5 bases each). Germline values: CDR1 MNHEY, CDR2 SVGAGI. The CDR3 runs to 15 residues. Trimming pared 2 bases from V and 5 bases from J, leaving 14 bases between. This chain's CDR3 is CASSYGTLGRDTQYF. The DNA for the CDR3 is TGTGCCAGCAGTTACGGGACCCTCGGACGAGATACGCAGTATTTT.

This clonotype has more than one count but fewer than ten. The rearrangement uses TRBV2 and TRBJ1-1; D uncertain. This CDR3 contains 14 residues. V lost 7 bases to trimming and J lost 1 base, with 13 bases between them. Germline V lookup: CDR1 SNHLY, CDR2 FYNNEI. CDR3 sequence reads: CASMRENWNTEAFF. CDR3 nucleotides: TGTGCCAGCATGAGGGAGAATTGGAACACTGAAGCTTTCTTT.

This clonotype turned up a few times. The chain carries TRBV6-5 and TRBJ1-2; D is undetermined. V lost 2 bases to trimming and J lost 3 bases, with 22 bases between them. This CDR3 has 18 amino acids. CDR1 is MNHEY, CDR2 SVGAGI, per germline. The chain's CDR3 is CASSYTGVRTSVDYGYTF. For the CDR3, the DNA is TGTGCCAGCAGTTACACTGGCGTCAGGACCTCGGTCGACTATGGCTACACCTTC.

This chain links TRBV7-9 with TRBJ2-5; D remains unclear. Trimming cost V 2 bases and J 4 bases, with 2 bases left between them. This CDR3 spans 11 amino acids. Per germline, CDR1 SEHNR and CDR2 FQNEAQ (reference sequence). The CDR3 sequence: CASSLIETQYF. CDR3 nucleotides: TGTGCCAGCAGCTTAATAGAGACCCAGTACTTC.

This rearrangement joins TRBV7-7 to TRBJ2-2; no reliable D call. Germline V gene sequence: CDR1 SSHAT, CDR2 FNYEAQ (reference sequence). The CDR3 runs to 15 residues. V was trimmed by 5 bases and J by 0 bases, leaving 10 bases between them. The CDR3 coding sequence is TGTGCCAGCAGCCTGAGCCAGACGAACACCGGGGAGCTGTTTTTT. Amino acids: CASSLSQTNTGELFF.

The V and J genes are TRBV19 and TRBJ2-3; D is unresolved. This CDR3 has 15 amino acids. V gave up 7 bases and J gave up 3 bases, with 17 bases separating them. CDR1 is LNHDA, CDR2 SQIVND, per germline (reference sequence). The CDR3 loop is CASTHVGGPTDTQYF. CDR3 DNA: TGTGCCAGTACTCACGTAGGCGGACCGACAGATACGCAGTATTTT.

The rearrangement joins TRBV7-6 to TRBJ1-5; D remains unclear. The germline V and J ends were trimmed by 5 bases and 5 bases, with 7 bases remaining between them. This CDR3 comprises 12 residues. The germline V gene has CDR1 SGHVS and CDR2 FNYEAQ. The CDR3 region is CASSLPDQPQHF. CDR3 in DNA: TGTGCCAGCAGCCTCCCCGATCAGCCCCAGCATTTT.